This TCR beta chain appears in the sequencing data of a study of long-term antiretroviral therapy in people with HIV. Background on the study: The earliest samples came about a decade before the 2015 immediate-ART recommendation. Regarding the study as a whole: Diversity measured after ART increased yet remained under transplant donor controls. Controls showed broader CDR3 length ranges than did the HIV repertoires.

Researchers report immunoSEQ v3.0 was run at survey level. Assay: immunoSEQ multiplex PCR; the TCRdb copy retains only in-frame clones and omits some. The repertoire holds about 30,000 clones, with about 85% as singletons. Regarding this clone: No antigen is known for it.

This receptor was obtained from a woman aged 30 to 39 with HIV. The sample here was unsorted PBMCs, taken about 2.7 years before starting antiretroviral therapy.

CDR3 region: CSVIGTGASYEQYF. The CDR3 bases are TGCAGCGTCATTGGGACAGGGGCCTCCTACGAGCAGTACTTC. V usage is TRBV29-1 and J usage is TRBJ2-7; 10 bases line up with TRBD1. The germline V gene has CDR1 SQVTM and CDR2 ANQGSEA. The CDR3 contains 14 residues. V shed 6 bases, J shed 0 bases, and the junction held 5 bases outside the gene matches.